The 8 T cell receptor beta chains below all came from one sample that was sequenced in a study of T cell responses to AZD1222 COVID-19 vaccine. Method: immunoSEQ multiplex PCR; TCRdb's copy keeps in-frame clones and lacks some. The sample lists approximately 180,000 clones, just over 90% occurring once. Sequencing used peripheral blood, obtained on day 0 of AZD1222 vaccination. The source of these receptors is an adult in good health.

This clone was seen a few times. In DNA, the CDR3 is TGTGCCAGCAGCGTCCAGGGGAACTATGGCTACACCTTC. As protein: CASSVQGNYGYTF. The V and J genes are TRBV9 and TRBJ1-2; D is perhaps TRBD1 (6 bases). V lost 2 bases and J lost 2, with 7 bases in between. Looked up from germline, CDR1 is SGDLS and CDR2 is YYNGEE. The CDR3 totals 13 residues. Supplemented by reference TRBV9 and TRBJ1-2, the full variable domain reads DSGVTQTPKHLITATGQRVTLRCSPRSGDLSVYWYQQSLDQGLQFLIQYYNGEERAKGNILERFSAQQFPDLHSELNLSSLELGDSALYFCASSVQGNYGYTFGSGTRLTVV.

The V and J genes are TRBV30 and TRBJ2-7; TRBD1 or TRBD2 may be the D gene (5 bases each). Germline CDR1 reads GTSNPN; CDR2 reads SVGIG (reference sequence). The CDR3 spans 14 residues. The V gene lost 2 bases and the J gene lost 0 bases, with 11 bases spanning the gap. In nucleotides, the CDR3 is TGTGCCTGGAGTCCCGCAGGGAGCTCCTACGAGCAGTACTTC. It translates to CAWSPAGSSYEQYF.

The rearrangement links TRBV10-1 to TRBJ2-6, with D unresolved. CDR1 WNHNN and CDR2 SYGVQD come from the germline V gene (reference sequence). V lost 0 bases to trimming and J lost 0 bases, with 15 bases between them. This CDR3 is 19 amino acids long. The CDR3 here is CASSESMSNLRSGANVLTF. CDR3 DNA sequence: TGCGCCAGCAGTGAGTCGATGTCAAATCTCCGCTCTGGGGCCAACGTCCTGACTTTC.

The chain employs TRBV5-6 and TRBJ2-7; 9 bases are a match to TRBD2. J lost 1 base, V lost 1 base, and 6 bases had no gene match. The germline V gene has CDR1 SGHDT and CDR2 YYEEEE. CDR3 size: 16 residues. CDR3 coding DNA: TGTGCCAGCAGCTTGTTCCCCAGCGGGGGGTCCTACGAGCAGTACTTC. It codes for CASSLFPSGGSYEQYF. The whole variable domain, filled in from reference TRBV5-6 and TRBJ2-7, reads DAGVTQSPTHLIKTRGQQVTLRCSPKSGHDTVSWYQQALGQGPQFIFQYYEEEERQRGNFPDRFSGHQFPNYSSELNVNALLLGDSALYLCASSLFPSGGSYEQYFGPGTRLTVT.

The chain employs TRBV9 and TRBJ1-6; D call uncertain. CDR1 and CDR2 from the germline V gene are SGDLS and YYNGEE. This CDR3 region has 18 residues. V lost 0 bases, J lost 0 bases, and 13 bases lay in between. The CDR3 spells CASSVGKEGYSYNSPLHF. Written as DNA, the CDR3 is TGTGCCAGCAGCGTAGGAAAGGAGGGCTACTCCTATAATTCACCCCTCCACTTT.

This clone was picked up one time. This rearrangement joins TRBV6-2 or TRBV6-3 to TRBJ1-5, with D perhaps matching TRBD1 (5 bases). The CDR3 is 14 residues long. Germline CDR1 and CDR2: MNHEY and SVGEGT. V lost 2 bases and J 11 bases, leaving 16 bases between the germline ends. CDR3 nucleotides: TGTGCCAGCAGTTACGACAGACTTAGGGTGGCCCAGCATTTT. This codes for CASSYDRLRVAQHF.

This clone was picked up one time. Other nucleotide sequences in the sample specify the same CDR3. This chain connects TRBV30 to TRBJ1-4, with D unresolved. V lost 2 bases to trimming and J lost 7 bases, with 5 bases between them. Germline values: CDR1 GTSNPN, CDR2 SVGIG (reference sequence). The CDR3 totals 11 residues. Written as DNA, the CDR3 is TGTGCCTGGAGTATCCGTGAAAAACTGTTTTTT. Translating it yields CAWSIREKLFF.

This clone was found once. The chain uses TRBV5-4 and TRBJ2-2; the match to TRBD2 covers 8 bases. Germline V gives CDR1 SGHNT, CDR2 YYREEE (reference sequence). The CDR3 covers 17 residues. V shed 7 bases, J shed 2 bases, and the junction held 13 bases outside the gene matches. CDR3 protein: CASSAGGLNRNTGELFF. CDR3 sequence (DNA): TGTGCCAGCTCGGCGGGGGGCCTTAACCGAAACACCGGGGAGCTGTTTTTT.